Included here is one T cell receptor beta chain sequence, with context. This clone was seen more than once but under ten times. It lacks a known antigen. Base qualities are missing; no much larger clone stands one base away. The data were obtained in a study of blood T cell repertoires in COVID-19 (dated by TCRdb to the early 2020s). About the investigation overall: The collaborator samples originated in the United States, Italy and Spain and spanned the acute and convalescent phases of COVID-19. The samples were drawn from the first 160 participants of the ongoing ImmuneRACE study and from 1,254 subjects provided by 6 global collaborators. HLA class I and class II types, where available, came from metadata supplied by the sample provider rather than from assay-based typing. Deeply sampled blood TCRbeta repertoires from subjects exposed to, actively infected with, or recovered from COVID-19 were included in the dataset. The sample metadata nearly always contained a de-identified subject ID, COVID-19 status, age in years and sex. A freely available public database, intended as a resource for researchers studying the immune response to SARS-CoV-2, is where the repertoires were released. The prospective study material was composed of cDNA or gDNA derived from T cells, B-cell-depleted T cells, or PBMCs. Summary of the overall study and its limitations: Clinical and demographic metadata were provided uncurated, with the amount varying by source and participant.

In Seattle, one collaborating source enrolled patients while the infection was active and tracked those patients longitudinally over the course of disease. Collaborating institutions collected whole blood in K2EDTA tubes following their own protocols. Collaborator samples were shipped for TCRbeta analysis as frozen whole blood, isolated PBMCs, or DNA extracted from either sample type. The immunoSEQ Assay, a bias-controlled multiplex PCR, was used to amplify TCRbeta CDR3 regions from genomic DNA. Per the authors' processing: The number of nucleated cells in each sample was estimated from the amplification of reference gene primers within the assay. Sequence reads were collapsed and filtered to measure the absolute abundance of every unique TCRbeta CDR3 rearrangement. Productive Simpson clonality was computed per sample as the square root of Simpson's diversity index over productive rearrangements. TCRdb limited this immuneACCESS table to in-frame rearrangements with V and J called. A share of clones is missing; checked studies link under half to unresolved V genes, and the rest is unexplained. The V and J calls and the clone size are those of that table, but D and trimming were determined from the DNA. The sample includes 55,000 or so clones, with over 60% observed a single time. The leading ten clones occupy around 21% of the sample.

For this chain, trimming is 0 bases at the V end and 7 bases at the J end, and the number of junction bases without a gene match is 0. As encoded in the germline V gene, CDR1 is SGDLS while CDR2 is YYNGEE. Its CDR3 holds 12 amino acids, cysteine through phenylalanine. The DNA shown is the 36-base CDR3, in frame from base 1. The V and J segments used are TRBV9 and TRBJ1-1; 7 bases in the middle match TRBD1. This TCR derives from a man in his thirties or forties with COVID-19, enrolled during active disease. Sequencing was carried out using peripheral blood. In nucleotide form, the sequence is TGTGCCAGCAGCGTAGGGGACAGTGAAGCTTTCTTT. Translated, this is CASSVGDSEAFF.